Following are 10 T cell receptor beta chains from one sample sequenced in a study of Ad26.COV2.S vaccination and SARS-CoV-2 variants. Some clones are missing from TCRdb's copy, which holds only in-frame ones; the method was immunoSEQ multiplex PCR. The sample lists 300,000 to 400,000 clones, approximately 86% seen once, with 9.5% to 12% in the top ten. Treatment here: 15 to 20 received Ad26.COV2.S at low or high dose, single or two shots; five or six received placebo; per-sample allocation not given. All samples were drawn on day 63, counting from the first vaccine or placebo injection. Material: peripheral blood, obtained in a trial of Ad26.COV2.S vaccine versus placebo. The receptors stem from a person aged 18-65 years who received the Ad26.COV2.S COVID-19 vaccine or a placebo.

V and J are TRBV7-7 and TRBJ2-3; D uncertain. The CDR3 length is 14 residues. Germline CDR1 SSHAT, CDR2 FNYEAQ (reference sequence). Trimming removed 0 bases at V and 2 bases at J, with 6 bases between. The CDR3 sequence: CASSLAGNTDTQYF. DNA for the CDR3: TGTGCCAGCAGCTTAGCGGGGAACACAGATACGCAGTATTTT.

V usage is TRBV7-2 and J usage is TRBJ2-5; the D is unclear. The germline CDR1 and CDR2 sequences are SGHTA and FQGNSA. V lost 4 bases and J 7 bases, leaving 16 bases between the germline ends. The CDR3 spans 14 residues. The chain's CDR3 is CASSSARLERTQYF. For the CDR3, the DNA is TGTGCCAGCAGCTCGGCACGATTGGAGCGGACCCAGTACTTC.

The chain has TRBV19 and TRBJ2-5; D might be TRBD2 (6 bases). Looked up from germline, CDR1 is LNHDA and CDR2 is SQIVND (reference sequence). Trimming took off 2 bases at V and 2 bases at J, with 15 bases between the two ends. This CDR3 contains 16 residues. The CDR3 bases are TGTGCCAGTAGTATACGAAGACGGGAGATACAAGAGACCCAGTACTTC. Translating gives CASSIRRREIQETQYF.

This clone turned up a few times. J is TRBJ2-2 and V is TRBV24-1; no clear D. The CDR3 contains 13 residues. V was trimmed by 9 bases and J by 0 bases, leaving 7 bases between them. Germline-derived CDR1 and CDR2 are KGHDR and SFDVKD. The CDR3 DNA follows: TGTGCCACCTCGACACCGAACACCGGGGAGCTGTTTTTT. This gives the protein CATSTPNTGELFF.

This clone appeared once. The V call is TRBV19, the J call TRBJ2-1; no reliable D call. Germline V lookup: CDR1 LNHDA, CDR2 SQIVND (reference sequence). The CDR3 contains 13 residues. Trimming stripped 0 bases from V and 9 bases from J, with 9 bases between. CDR3: CASSIDPKGEQFF. The CDR3, as DNA: TGTGCCAGTAGTATAGATCCGAAGGGTGAGCAGTTCTTC. Full variable domain (missing parts from reference TRBV19 and TRBJ2-1): DGGITQSPKYLFRKEGQNVTLSCEQNLNHDAMYWYRQDPGQGLRLIYYSQIVNDFQKGDIAEGYSVSREKKESFPLTVTSAQKNPTAFYLCASSIDPKGEQFFGPGTRLTVL.

The V call is TRBV24-1, the J call TRBJ2-2; no definite D call. The CDR3 has 14 residues. In germline, CDR1 is KGHDR, CDR2 SFDVKD. V was shortened by 6 bases and J by 1 base, with 8 bases between the two germline ends. The CDR3 DNA is TGTGCCACCAGTAGTTCCTTGAACACCGGGGAGCTGTTTTTT. Its protein is CATSSSLNTGELFF.

V and J are TRBV4-3 and TRBJ2-5; 7 bases align to TRBD2. Unmatched junction bases numbered 5, after V lost 0 bases and J lost 4 bases. The germline gives CDR1 LGHNA, CDR2 YSLEER. This CDR3 is 15 amino acids long. CDR3 nucleotides: TGCGCCAGCAGCCAAGAGACTAGCCGTGGAGAGACCCAGTACTTC. This gives the protein CASSQETSRGETQYF.

The chain carries TRBV5-6 and TRBJ1-5, with D tentatively TRBD1 (5 bases). Germline CDR1 is SGHDT and CDR2 is YYEEEE. The CDR3 sequence is 14 residues long. Deletions cut 0 bases from V and 4 bases from J, with 8 bases between. The CDR3 bases are TGTGCCAGCAGCTTGGCGGCAGGGAATCAGCCCCAGCATTTT. This encodes CASSLAAGNQPQHF.

CDR3 nucleotides: TGTGCCAGTAGTCCGGCAGGCCTCGGACGCAATCAGCCCCAGCATTTT. Amino acid sequence: CASSPAGLGRNQPQHF. The genes are TRBV19 and TRBJ1-5; D call uncertain. Trimming shortened V by 5 bases and J by 2 bases, and 16 bases separated the two germline ends. Germline CDR1 and CDR2: LNHDA and SQIVND (reference sequence). The CDR3 runs to 16 residues.

This clone was recorded at least ten times. The chain joins TRBV7-3 to TRBJ2-2, with TRBD2 matching 7 bases. Per the germline V gene, CDR1 is SGHTA and CDR2 is FQGTGA. This CDR3 is built from 16 residues. V dropped 0 bases and J dropped 5; count of bases not matched to a gene: 6. CDR3 residues: CASSLTGGLRTGELFF. The CDR3 bases are TGTGCCAGCAGCTTAACGGGAGGGCTACGGACCGGGGAGCTGTTTTTT. The whole variable domain, filled in from reference TRBV7-3 and TRBJ2-2, reads GAGVSQTPSNKVTEKGKYVELRCDPISGHTALYWYRQSLGQGPEFLIYFQGTGAADDSGLPNDRFFAVRPEGSVSTLKIQRTERGDSAVYLCASSLTGGLRTGELFFGEGSRLTVL.